The following is a TCR beta chain sequence with its context. What antigen it recognizes has not been identified. No much larger clone exists at a distance of one base, and base qualities are not known. Each collaborating institution followed its own protocols to collect whole blood in K2EDTA tubes. For TCRbeta analysis, collaborators shipped samples in one of three forms: frozen whole blood, isolated PBMCs, or DNA extracted from either of those sample types. TCRbeta CDR3 regions were amplified from genomic DNA by means of the immunoSEQ Assay, a bias-controlled multiplex PCR. In the authors' own workflow: Nucleated cell counts per sample were estimated from amplification of reference gene primers within the assay. To quantify the absolute abundance of each unique TCRbeta CDR3 rearrangement, sequence reads were collapsed and filtered. For each sample, productive Simpson clonality was calculated by taking the square root of Simpson's diversity index across productive rearrangements. TCRdb carries this immuneACCESS record with in-frame sequences only. Its versions omit some clonotypes, under half of them owing to an unresolved V gene in the studies checked, with the rest unexplained. V, J and clone size are those of that table, while D and trimming were read from the DNA. For this sample there are over 25,000 clones; 75% to 85% appear just once. The leading ten clones occupy about an eighth of the sample.

V is pruned by 6 bases and J by 1 base, leaving 8 bases of the junction without a gene match. Spanning cysteine to phenylalanine, the CDR3 consists of 15 amino acids. The kept DNA is CDR3 alone, 45 bases in frame from the first base. CDR1 and CDR2, looked up from the germline V gene, are MNHEY and SVGAGI. This sample is drawn from a study of blood T cell repertoires in COVID-19 (dated by TCRdb to 2019 to 2021). Looking at the study overall: The collaborator samples originated in the United States, Italy and Spain and spanned the acute and convalescent phases of COVID-19. The material from the prospective study consisted of cDNA or gDNA derived from T cells, B-cell-depleted T cells, or PBMCs. The dataset comprised deeply sampled blood TCRbeta repertoires from subjects exposed to, actively infected with, or recovered from COVID-19. The repertoires were made available in a free public database intended to serve as a resource for research on the immune response to SARS-CoV-2. Samples came from the ongoing ImmuneRACE study (first 160 participants) plus 1,254 subjects from 6 global collaborators. A de-identified subject ID, COVID-19 status, age in years and sex were almost always included in the sample metadata. Where available, HLA class I and class II types were taken from metadata supplied by the sample provider and were not determined by assay-based typing. Here is what the overall study found, with its caveats: The quantity of clinical and demographic metadata differed by source and by participant and was supplied without curation.

This TCR derives from a human donor in a cohort sampled during active COVID-19. Recombination joined TRBV6-5 with TRBJ1-1; a stretch of 7 junction bases matches TRBD1. Sequenced input: peripheral blood. The DNA sequence is TGTGCCAGCAGAGACGTGGGACAGCCGAACACTGAAGCTTTCTTT. This codes for CASRDVGQPNTEAFF.